The clone carrying this TCR beta chain came up a few times. As yet, its antigen is unknown. The data stem from a study of T cells in Graves' hyperthyroidism and ophthalmopathy. This CDR3 is built from 16 residues. Germline V gene sequence: CDR1 SGHTA, CDR2 FQGNSA. The V end lost 0 bases, the J end lost 5 bases, and 16 bases lay between the germline ends. Among the patients, aged 18 to 65, hyperthyroidism was newly diagnosed and had lasted under 2 months. Fresh peripheral blood, roughly 10 ml, was the source of the PBMCs. Template material for amplifying TCR beta CDR3 regions consisted of RNA transcripts. HTBI primers were used for first-round RT-PCR of the TCR CDR3. In TCRdb, the multiplex PCR reads were re-called with MiXCR into one record per CDR3 protein. The sample consists of around 800,000 distinct CDR3 sequences, roughly 40% of them appearing once. The study's findings and limits: Blood shared most expanded thyroid clonotypes above 0.001.

Sequencing was performed on blood. The V and J genes are TRBV7-2 and TRBJ2-5, with D possibly matching TRBD2 (5 bases). This TCR was recovered from a man aged 18 to 35 with Graves' hyperthyroidism. CDR3 coding DNA: TGTGCCAGCAGCTTAGCGCTGAGGGCCCCTGTGGAGACCCAGTACTTC. Amino acid sequence: CASSLALRAPVETQYF.